This entry lists 27 T cell receptor beta chains sequenced from one sample in a study of T cell responses to AZD1222 COVID-19 vaccine. Sequencing used immunoSEQ multiplex PCR; TCRdb keeps in-frame clones, though not all of them. This sample has about 130,000 clones, with about 90% found just once. The starting material was peripheral blood, obtained on day 0 of AZD1222 vaccination. The source of these receptors is an adult in good health.

The V and J genes are TRBV7-9 and TRBJ1-5; 12 bases match TRBD1. CDR1 is SEHNR and CDR2 is FQNEAQ in the germline V gene (reference sequence). The CDR3 spans 15 residues. V dropped 5 bases and J dropped 6; count of bases not matched to a gene: 5. The CDR3 sequence: CASSPGTGGFQPQHF. The CDR3 nucleotides are TGTGCCAGCAGCCCGGGGACAGGGGGCTTTCAGCCCCAGCATTTT.

This rearrangement joins TRBV19 to TRBJ1-5, with 8 bases fitting TRBD1. The CDR3 loop spans 18 amino acids. The germline V gene has CDR1 LNHDA and CDR2 SQIVND (reference sequence). The ends lost 5 bases at V and 4 bases at J; junction bases unmatched: 16. The DNA for the CDR3 is TGTGCCAGTAGTGTCGACAGGGGAGGACGACTCTTGAATCAGCCCCAGCATTTT. Translated: CASSVDRGGRLLNQPQHF.

By frequency in the sample, this clone is medium-sized (0.01 to 0.1%). The chain joins TRBV5-7 to TRBJ1-4, with 8 bases aligning to TRBD1. TRBV5-7 is an ORF; its function is uncertain. The CDR3 runs to 16 residues. With V trimmed by 6 bases and J by 3 bases, 10 bases remained unmatched. CDR3 nucleotide sequence: TGTGCCAGCACTCGTAAACCAGGGGGCTCTAATGAAAAACTGTTTTTT. It is translated as CASTRKPGGSNEKLFF.

V usage is TRBV27 and J usage is TRBJ2-1; 8 nucleotides line up with TRBD1. Germline V gives CDR1 MNHEY, CDR2 SMNVEV (reference sequence). After removal of 7 bases from V and 4 bases from J, the junction contained 9 bases not matched to a gene. There are 15 residues in the CDR3. CDR3 bases: TGTGCCAGCACCGACAGGGGAGGAGTGTACAATGAGCAGTTCTTC. It specifies CASTDRGGVYNEQFF.

The CDR3 protein is CASSPGLGPSYEQYF. The CDR3 DNA is TGTGCCAGCAGCCCTGGGTTGGGTCCCTCCTACGAGCAGTACTTC. The chain employs TRBV7-9 and TRBJ2-7; D uncertain. Germline values: CDR1 SEHNR, CDR2 FQNEAQ (reference sequence). There are 15 residues in the CDR3. With 5 bases removed from V and 0 bases from J, the gap between germline ends came to 14 bases.

The rearrangement links TRBV7-6 to TRBJ2-3; no firm D call. CDR3 length equals 14 residues. Per the germline V gene, CDR1 is SGHVS and CDR2 is FNYEAQ. Between the trimmed V and J ends, which lost 2 bases and 0 bases, there was a span of 6 bases. The CDR3 loop reads CASSLRSSTDTQYF. CDR3 in DNA: TGTGCCAGCAGCTTAAGGTCGAGCACAGATACGCAGTATTTT.

The CDR3 protein is CASSLGIANEKLFF. The DNA for the CDR3 is TGTGCCAGCAGCTTGGGCATCGCTAATGAAAAACTGTTTTTT. This chain uses TRBV13 with TRBJ1-4; D remains unclear. Germline V gene data show CDR1 as PRHDT and CDR2 as FYEKMQ (reference sequence). The CDR3 is 14 amino acids. Trimming removed 3 bases from V and 3 bases from J, with 8 bases in between.

V gene TRBV27 combines with J gene TRBJ1-1, with 8 bases aligning to TRBD1. This CDR3 contains 14 residues. The junction had 3 bases not matched to a gene; V was cut back by 2 bases and J by 4 bases. Germline CDR1 reads MNHEY; CDR2 reads SMNVEV (reference sequence). DNA of the CDR3: TGTGCCAGCAGTTTACAGGGGGCATTCACTGAAGCTTTCTTT. It yields the protein CASSLQGAFTEAFF.

This chain joins TRBV11-2 and TRBJ2-3; 10 bases line up with TRBD2. Per germline, CDR1 SGHAT and CDR2 FQNNGV. CDR3 length equals 15 residues. V shed 1 base, J shed 4 bases, and the junction held 2 bases outside the gene matches. The CDR3 region has the DNA TGTGCCAGCAGCTTAGTAGGACTAGCGGCAGATACGCAGTATTTT. It translates to CASSLVGLAADTQYF. Full variable domain (rest looked up from reference TRBV11-2 and TRBJ2-3): EAGVAQSPRYKIIEKRQSVAFWCNPISGHATLYWYQQILGQGPKLLIQFQNNGVVDDSQLPKDRFSAERLKGVDSTLKIQPAKLEDSAVYLCASSLVGLAADTQYFGPGTRLTVL.

V usage is TRBV6-5 and J usage is TRBJ2-3, with 7 bases aligning to TRBD2. The CDR3 is 15 residues long. Per germline, CDR1 MNHEY and CDR2 SVGAGI. With 6 bases clipped from V and 2 bases from J, the junction kept 8 bases outside the gene matches. CDR3 residues: CASRGGGVFTDTQYF. The CDR3 nucleotides are TGTGCCAGCAGGGGCGGGGGTGTTTTCACAGATACGCAGTATTTT.

This clone was found a few times. The rearrangement links TRBV2 to TRBJ2-7; D gene uncertain. Trimming took 6 bases from V and 3 from J, leaving 15 bases between them. The germline V gene encodes CDR1 SNHLY and CDR2 FYNNEI. The CDR3 loop spans 14 amino acids. This chain's CDR3 is CASRPRLGSYEQYF. As DNA, the CDR3 is TGTGCCAGCAGACCTCGGTTGGGCAGCTACGAGCAGTACTTC.

The genes are TRBV3-1 (or the pseudogene TRBV3-2) and TRBJ2-1; 9 bases match TRBD2. V gave up 4 bases and J gave up 2 bases; unmatched junction bases: 3. The germline CDR1 and CDR2 sequences are LGHDT and YNNKEL (reference sequence). The CDR3 runs 15 residues. The CDR3 nucleotides are TGTGCCAGCAGCCCCGGACTAGCGACCTACAATGAGCAGTTCTTC. Translated: CASSPGLATYNEQFF.

This chain links TRBV27 with TRBJ2-7; 10 positions agree with TRBD1. There are 15 residues in the CDR3. V gave up 5 bases and J gave up 3 bases; unmatched junction bases: 7. Germline assignment: CDR1 MNHEY and CDR2 SMNVEV (reference sequence). CDR3 protein: CASSPGQGGYYEQYF. In DNA, the CDR3 is TGTGCCAGCAGTCCAGGACAGGGGGGATACTACGAGCAGTACTTC.

The chain employs TRBV23-1 and TRBJ1-1; no firm D call. TRBV23-1 is an ORF, and what it does is uncertain. The CDR3 runs 13 residues. V shed 4 bases and J shed 5 bases, with 11 bases lying between them. The CDR3 nucleotides are TGCGCCAGCAGTCGGACCCGGAGGACTGAAGCTTTCTTT. It codes for CASSRTRRTEAFF.

This chain links TRBV18 with TRBJ1-1; 8 nucleotides line up with TRBD1. CDR3 size: 15 residues. With V trimmed by 4 bases and J by 3 bases, 7 bases remained unmatched. The V gene's germline CDR1 is KGHSH and CDR2 LQKENI. CDR3 DNA sequence: TGTGCCAGCTCACGAAGACAGGGGAAAGACACTGAAGCTTTCTTT. It yields the protein CASSRRQGKDTEAFF. Drawing the rest from reference TRBV18 and TRBJ1-1, the complete variable domain is NAGVMQNPRHLVRRRGQEARLRCSPMKGHSHVYWYRQLPEEGLKFMVYLQKENIIDESGMPKERFSAEFPKEGPSILRIQQVVRGDSAAYFCASSRRQGKDTEAFFGQGTRLTVV.

The V and J genes are TRBV7-9 and TRBJ2-2; no clear D gene. Germline V gives CDR1 SEHNR, CDR2 FQNEAQ (reference sequence). This CDR3 region has 15 residues. V lost 1 base to trimming and J lost 2 bases, with 8 bases between them. CDR3 DNA: TGTGCCAGCAGCTTAGGCACAGTAAACACCGGGGAGCTGTTTTTT. Translating gives CASSLGTVNTGELFF. The full variable domain, its missing parts supplied by reference TRBV7-9 and TRBJ2-2, is DTGVSQNPRHKITKRGQNVTFRCDPISEHNRLYWYRQTLGQGPEFLTYFQNEAQLEKSRLLSDRFSAERPKGSFSTLEIQRTEQGDSAMYLCASSLGTVNTGELFFGEGSRLTVL.

This sequence joins TRBV3-1 (or the pseudogene TRBV3-2) and TRBJ2-7; D perhaps matches TRBD2 (5 bases). There are 17 residues in the CDR3. The V gene's germline CDR1 is LGHDT and CDR2 YNNKEL (reference sequence). Trimming took 0 bases from V and 0 from J, leaving 15 bases between them. CDR3 region: CASSQDLSPGYSYEQYF. The CDR3, as DNA: TGTGCCAGCAGCCAAGACCTCAGTCCGGGGTACTCCTACGAGCAGTACTTC.

The chain uses TRBV30 and TRBJ2-2, with 7 bases fitting TRBD2. The V and J ends lost 7 bases and 7 bases, in that order; junction bases with no gene match: 6. The CDR3 is 12 residues long. Germline CDR1 reads GTSNPN; CDR2 reads SVGIG (reference sequence). The CDR3 here is CASRSGGGELFF. CDR3 sequence (DNA): TGTGCCTCCAGATCGGGGGGCGGGGAGCTGTTTTTT.

This sequence joins TRBV5-5 and TRBJ1-4; D uncertain. CDR3 length: 15 amino acids. V was clipped by 0 bases and J by 2 bases, with 8 bases between them. The germline gives CDR1 SGHKS, CDR2 YYEKEE (reference sequence). CDR3 sequence (DNA): TGTGCCAGCAGCTTGGTAGGGTCGACTAATGAAAAACTGTTTTTT. Residues: CASSLVGSTNEKLFF.

J is TRBJ2-5 and V is TRBV12-5, with a tentative D call TRBD2 (6 bases). Deletions cut 5 bases from V and 5 bases from J, with 24 bases between. The germline V gene encodes CDR1 LGHNT and CDR2 FRNRAP. CDR3 length: 17 residues. The CDR3 loop reads CASGKRRDGALRETQYF. CDR3 bases: TGTGCTAGTGGTAAAAGGAGGGACGGGGCTCTCCGGGAGACCCAGTACTTC.

This CDR3 is CASSGSAGYTF. CDR3 nucleotide sequence: TGTGCCAGCAGCGGATCAGCGGGCTACACCTTC. The V gene is TRBV5-4, the J gene TRBJ1-2; D call uncertain. This CDR3 region has 11 residues. With 4 bases removed from V and 8 bases from J, the gap between germline ends came to 9 bases. Germline V gene data show CDR1 as SGHNT and CDR2 as YYREEE (reference sequence).

The chain combines TRBV6-2 or TRBV6-3 with TRBJ1-1; D remains unclear. Germline V gene lookup returns CDR1 MNHEY and CDR2 SVGEGT. V lost 2 bases, J lost 2 bases, and 15 bases lay in between. The CDR3 covers 16 residues. The CDR3 sequence: CASSYESARENTEAFF. CDR3 nucleotides: TGTGCCAGCAGTTACGAGAGCGCACGGGAAAACACTGAAGCTTTCTTT.

The chain couples TRBV6-5 to TRBJ2-7; D possibly corresponds to TRBD2 (5 bases). Trimming removed 10 bases from V and 3 bases from J, with 19 bases in between. The germline CDR1 and CDR2 sequences are MNHEY and SVGAGI. CDR3 length: 14 amino acids. CDR3 coding DNA: TGTGCCACGGCCCCCGGGGTTTGGAACTACGAGCAGTACTTC. Amino acid sequence: CATAPGVWNYEQYF.

The chain carries TRBV27 and TRBJ2-7; tentative D call: TRBD2 (6 bases). CDR3 size: 13 residues. In germline, CDR1 is MNHEY, CDR2 SMNVEV (reference sequence). The ends were cut back, 5 bases at V and 4 bases at J, with 12 bases in the middle. CDR3 residues: CASSTLADYEQYF. The CDR3 DNA is TGTGCCAGCAGTACCTTAGCGGATTACGAGCAGTACTTC.

This clone was detected only a few times. The V call is TRBV6-5, the J call TRBJ1-5; 7 positions agree with TRBD1. This CDR3 has 14 amino acids. The V segment lost 5 bases and the J segment 1 base; nucleotides outside the gene matches: 2. In germline, CDR1 is MNHEY, CDR2 SVGAGI. CDR3 nucleotides: TGTGCCAGCAGTACACAGGGGAGCAATCAGCCCCAGCATTTT. Its protein product is CASSTQGSNQPQHF.

The chain links TRBV10-1 to TRBJ1-2, with D hard to call. The germline gives CDR1 WNHNN, CDR2 SYGVQD (reference sequence). The germline V and J ends were trimmed by 2 bases and 5 bases, with 9 bases remaining between them. This CDR3 contains 13 residues. The CDR3 sequence is CASSESGLYGYTF. The CDR3 nucleotides read TGCGCCAGCAGTGAGAGCGGATTGTATGGCTACACCTTC.

The chain joins TRBV28 to TRBJ2-3; 7 bases agree with TRBD1. Germline assignment: CDR1 MDHEN and CDR2 SYDVKM. V trimming: 4 bases; J trimming: 4 bases; junction bases outside the gene matches: 5. This CDR3 contains 14 residues. This chain's CDR3 is CASSSPQGSDTQYF. CDR3 DNA: TGTGCCAGCAGTTCCCCACAGGGGTCAGATACGCAGTATTTT.